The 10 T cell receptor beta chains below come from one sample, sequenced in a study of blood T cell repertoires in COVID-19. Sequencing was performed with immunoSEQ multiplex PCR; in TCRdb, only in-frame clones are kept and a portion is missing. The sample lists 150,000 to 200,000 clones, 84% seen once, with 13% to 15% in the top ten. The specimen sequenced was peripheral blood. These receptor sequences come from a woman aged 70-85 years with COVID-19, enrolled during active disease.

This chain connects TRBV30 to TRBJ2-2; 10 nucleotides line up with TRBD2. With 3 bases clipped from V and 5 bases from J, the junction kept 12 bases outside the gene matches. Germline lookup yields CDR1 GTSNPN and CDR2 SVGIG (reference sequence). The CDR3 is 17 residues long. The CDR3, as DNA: TGTGCCTGGAGAGCAGGGATGGTAGCGGGAGGTACCGGGGAGCTGTTTTTT. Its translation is CAWRAGMVAGGTGELFF.

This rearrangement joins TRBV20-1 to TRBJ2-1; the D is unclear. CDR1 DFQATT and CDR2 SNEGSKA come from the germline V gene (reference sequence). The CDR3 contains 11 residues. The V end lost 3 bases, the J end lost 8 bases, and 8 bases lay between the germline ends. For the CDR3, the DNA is TGCAGTGCTAGTCCGTTCGATGAGCAGTTCTTC. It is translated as CSASPFDEQFF.

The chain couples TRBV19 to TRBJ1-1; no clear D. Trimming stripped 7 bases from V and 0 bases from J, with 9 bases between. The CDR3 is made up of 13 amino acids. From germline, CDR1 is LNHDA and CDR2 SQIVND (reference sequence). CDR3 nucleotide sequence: TGTGCCAGTATAGAACGCCTGAACACTGAAGCTTTCTTT. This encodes CASIERLNTEAFF.

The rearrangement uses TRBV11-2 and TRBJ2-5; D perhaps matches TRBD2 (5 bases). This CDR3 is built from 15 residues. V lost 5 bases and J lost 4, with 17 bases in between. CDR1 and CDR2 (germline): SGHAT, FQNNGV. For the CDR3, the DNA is TGTGCCAGCAGCAGCGCGGGCCTAGGTCCAGAGACCCAGTACTTC. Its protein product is CASSSAGLGPETQYF.

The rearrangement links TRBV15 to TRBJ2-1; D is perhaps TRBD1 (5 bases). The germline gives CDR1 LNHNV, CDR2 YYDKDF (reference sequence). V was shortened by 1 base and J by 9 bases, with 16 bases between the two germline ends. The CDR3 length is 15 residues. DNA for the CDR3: TGTGCCACCAGCAGAGGGGGTTTTCAGGGCAGTGAGCAGTTCTTC. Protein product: CATSRGGFQGSEQFF. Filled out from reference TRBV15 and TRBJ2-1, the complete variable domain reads DAMVIQNPRYQVTQFGKPVTLSCSQTLNHNVMYWYQQKSSQAPKLLFHYYDKDFNNEADTPDNFQSRRPNTSFCFLDIRSPGLGDTAMYLCATSRGGFQGSEQFFGPGTRLTVL.

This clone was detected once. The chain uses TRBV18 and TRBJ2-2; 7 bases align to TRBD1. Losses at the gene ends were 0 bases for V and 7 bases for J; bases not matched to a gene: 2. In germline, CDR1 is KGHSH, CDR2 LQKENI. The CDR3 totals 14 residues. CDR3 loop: CASSPPTGYGELFF. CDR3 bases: TGTGCCAGCTCACCACCGACAGGGTACGGGGAGCTGTTTTTT.

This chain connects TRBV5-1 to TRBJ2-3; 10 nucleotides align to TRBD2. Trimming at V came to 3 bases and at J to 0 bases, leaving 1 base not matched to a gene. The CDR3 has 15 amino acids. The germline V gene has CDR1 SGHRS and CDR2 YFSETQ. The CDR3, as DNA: TGCGCCAGCAGCTATAGCGGGGGGAGCACAGATACGCAGTATTTT. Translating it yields CASSYSGGSTDTQYF.

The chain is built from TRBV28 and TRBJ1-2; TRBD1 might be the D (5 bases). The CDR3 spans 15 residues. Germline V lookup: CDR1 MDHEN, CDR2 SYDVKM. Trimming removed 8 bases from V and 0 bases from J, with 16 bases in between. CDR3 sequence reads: CASLTVRGSNYGYTF. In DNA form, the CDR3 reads TGTGCCAGCCTCACAGTCCGGGGGTCTAACTATGGCTACACCTTC.

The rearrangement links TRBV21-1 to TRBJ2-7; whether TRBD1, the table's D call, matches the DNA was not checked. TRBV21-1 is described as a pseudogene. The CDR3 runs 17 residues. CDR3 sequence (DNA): TGTGCCAGCAGCCCTATTCAACGGAACAGGGCACCCTACGAGCAGTACGTC. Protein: CASSPIQRNRAPYEQYV.

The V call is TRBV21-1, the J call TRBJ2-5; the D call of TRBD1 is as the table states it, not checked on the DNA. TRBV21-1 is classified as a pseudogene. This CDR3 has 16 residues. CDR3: CASSKCHRDVGETQYF. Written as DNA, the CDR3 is TGTGCCAGCAGCAAGTGTCACAGGGATGTAGGAGAGACCCAGTACTTC.